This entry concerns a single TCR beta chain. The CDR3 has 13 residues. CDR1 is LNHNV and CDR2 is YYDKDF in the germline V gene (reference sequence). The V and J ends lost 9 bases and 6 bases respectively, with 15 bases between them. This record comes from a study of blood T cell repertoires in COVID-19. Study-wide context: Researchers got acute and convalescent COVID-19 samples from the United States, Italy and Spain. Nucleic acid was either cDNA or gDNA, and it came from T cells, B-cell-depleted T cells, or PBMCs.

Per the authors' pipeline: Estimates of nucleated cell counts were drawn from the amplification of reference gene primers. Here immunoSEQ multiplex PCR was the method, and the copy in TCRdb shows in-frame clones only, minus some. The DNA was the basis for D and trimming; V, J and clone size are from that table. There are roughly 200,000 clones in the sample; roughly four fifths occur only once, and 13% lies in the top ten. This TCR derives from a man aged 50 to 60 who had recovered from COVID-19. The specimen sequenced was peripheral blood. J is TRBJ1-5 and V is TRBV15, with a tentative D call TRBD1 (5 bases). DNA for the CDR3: TGTGCCACGGAAGTTGGGGGGGGTCAGCCCCAGCATTTT. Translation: CATEVGGGQPQHF.